The 27 T cell receptor beta chains in this list originate from one sample, sequenced in a study of T cells in Graves' hyperthyroidism and ophthalmopathy. Regions amplified from RNA transcripts were the TCR beta CDR3 regions. During a first-round RT-PCR of the TCR CDR3, the HTBI primer set was used. MiXCR was run by TCRdb on the multiplex PCR reads, yielding one entry per CDR3 protein. Of about 640,000 distinct CDR3 sequences in the sample, around 21% are singletons; the top ten hold under 35%. Sequences were obtained from blood. These receptors were taken from a man aged 25-45 years with Graves' ophthalmopathy.

This clonotype was seen a handful of times. The chain is built from TRBV10-3 and TRBJ1-1; TRBD1 matches at 10 bases. V lost 5 bases, J lost 5 bases, and 5 bases stayed unmatched. CDR1 is ENHRY and CDR2 is SYGVKD in the germline V gene. The CDR3 totals 14 residues. Here the CDR3 reads CAISPGTGVTEAFF. DNA for the CDR3: TGTGCCATCAGTCCCGGGACAGGGGTTACTGAAGCTTTCTTT.

The chain uses TRBV3-1 and TRBJ1-2; TRBD1 is a possible D gene (5 bases). The V gene's germline CDR1 is LGHDT and CDR2 YNNKEL (reference sequence). The CDR3 loop spans 14 amino acids. The germline V and J ends were trimmed by 3 bases and 6 bases, with 14 bases remaining between them. CDR3: CASSHSRDGDGYTF. CDR3 DNA: TGTGCCAGCAGCCATTCGCGGGACGGCGATGGCTACACCTTC.

The chain uses TRBV12-3 or TRBV12-4 and TRBJ2-5, with D perhaps matching TRBD1 (7 bases). Trimming removed 4 bases from V and 5 bases from J, with 14 bases in between. The CDR3 is made up of 14 amino acids. The CDR3 protein is CASSSGGGRETQYF. The CDR3 nucleotides are TGTGCCAGCAGTTCAGGGGGAGGACGGGAGACCCAGTACTTC.

This clonotype occurred many times. J is TRBJ2-1 and V is TRBV11-2, with D maybe TRBD2 (6 bases). V lost 1 base and J lost 0, with 16 bases in between. The germline CDR1 and CDR2 sequences are SGHAT and FQNNGV. The CDR3 covers 18 residues. CDR3 DNA sequence: TGTGCCAGCAGCTTAGGCGGGGTAGCGGTAAGCTCCTACAATGAGCAGTTCTTC. It is translated as CASSLGGVAVSSYNEQFF.

This clonotype was counted ten times or more. V usage is TRBV27 and J usage is TRBJ2-7, with 11 bases identical to TRBD2. The CDR3 length is 16 residues. Germline V gene data show CDR1 as MNHEY and CDR2 as SMNVEV (reference sequence). Trimming removed 0 bases from V and 3 bases from J; junction bases left unmatched: 4. CDR3 residues: CASSLSQLAGVYEQYF. Here the CDR3 DNA reads TGTGCCAGCAGTTTATCCCAACTAGCGGGAGTCTACGAGCAGTACTTC.

This clonotype has ten or more counts. The chain has TRBV30 and TRBJ2-5; D may correspond to TRBD1 or TRBD2 (7 bases each). The CDR3 spans 14 residues. The V gene's germline CDR1 is GTSNPN and CDR2 SVGIG (reference sequence). With 3 bases removed from V and 2 bases from J, the gap between germline ends came to 13 bases. DNA for the CDR3: TGTGCCTGGAGCGGGGGGACAGATCAAGAGACCCAGTACTTC. This gives the protein CAWSGGTDQETQYF.

This clonotype appeared many times. The rearrangement links TRBV15 to TRBJ1-3; D uncertain. This CDR3 has 15 residues. CDR1 LNHNV and CDR2 YYDKDF come from the germline V gene (reference sequence). Trimming stripped 0 bases from V and 0 bases from J, with 6 bases between. Here the CDR3 reads CATSRDRSSGNTIYF. DNA for the CDR3: TGTGCCACCAGCAGAGATCGAAGCTCTGGAAACACCATATATTTT.

This clonotype has just a few counts. The CDR3 here is CASSLVGGQGYGYTF. CDR3 DNA sequence: TGTGCCAGCAGCTTAGTCGGCGGACAGGGGTATGGCTACACCTTC. The gene calls are TRBV7-2 and TRBJ1-2; 9 nucleotides match TRBD1. V lost 1 base and J lost 5; bases outside the gene matches: 5. Germline-derived CDR1 and CDR2 are SGHTA and FQGNSA. CDR3 length equals 15 residues.

This clonotype was detected only a few times. The J gene is TRBJ2-2, the V gene TRBV5-6, with 8 bases lining up with TRBD2. Germline V CDR1 and CDR2: SGHDT, YYEEEE. The CDR3 loop spans 18 amino acids. Trimming cost V 1 base and J 4 bases; bases outside gene matches: 12. CDR3: CASSLTTAPGLGTGELFF. In nucleotides, the CDR3 is TGTGCCAGCAGCTTGACCACTGCCCCGGGACTAGGCACCGGGGAGCTGTTTTTT.

This clonotype appeared many times. The chain couples TRBV6-2 or TRBV6-3 to TRBJ1-1; maybe TRBD1 (5 bases). The V end was cut by 2 bases, the J end by 4 bases, with 11 bases between. CDR1 is MNHEY, CDR2 SVGEGT, per germline. There are 14 residues in the CDR3. CDR3 sequence: CASSYGGTITEAFF. For the CDR3, the DNA is TGTGCCAGCAGTTACGGGGGTACGATCACTGAAGCTTTCTTT.

The chain uses TRBV28 and TRBJ2-3, with 11 bases identical to TRBD2. CDR3 length equals 14 residues. V lost 7 bases and J lost 5; bases outside the gene matches: 5. Germline V lookup: CDR1 MDHEN, CDR2 SYDVKM. CDR3 coding DNA: TGTGCCAGCACAAGGCTAGCGGGGGGAGATACGCAGTATTTT. Translated: CASTRLAGGDTQYF.

This clonotype was recorded at least ten times. The chain couples TRBV6-1 to TRBJ1-1, with 7 bases matching TRBD1. The CDR3 extends over 14 amino acids. CDR1 is MNHNS and CDR2 is SASEGT in the germline V gene. Trimming at V came to 5 bases and at J to 2 bases, leaving 5 bases not matched to a gene. The CDR3 loop is CASSPDRTNTEAFF. CDR3 coding DNA: TGTGCCAGCAGTCCGGACAGGACAAACACTGAAGCTTTCTTT.

This chain connects TRBV28 to TRBJ1-4, with a weak D call TRBD1 (5 bases). CDR1 is MDHEN and CDR2 is SYDVKM in the germline V gene. V lost 5 bases to trimming and J lost 8 bases, with 15 bases between them. This CDR3 spans 14 amino acids. This CDR3 reads CASSHKGPREKLFF. The CDR3 DNA reads as TGTGCCAGCAGTCATAAGGGGCCGAGGGAAAAACTGTTTTTT.

The chain uses TRBV10-3 and TRBJ2-3; perhaps TRBD1 as D (5 bases). The CDR3 is 15 residues long. CDR1 ENHRY and CDR2 SYGVKD come from the germline V gene. V was pared by 3 bases and J by 0 bases, with 10 bases between. In DNA form, the CDR3 reads TGTGCCATCAGTGACGACCAGGGTAGCACAGATACGCAGTATTTT. This sequence encodes CAISDDQGSTDTQYF.

This clonotype has a count of ten or more. The gene calls are TRBV11-2 and TRBJ1-1, with 7 positions matching TRBD1. The trim removed 4 bases at V and 1 base at J, leaving 3 bases unmatched. Germline-derived CDR1 and CDR2 are SGHAT and FQNNGV. The CDR3 loop spans 14 amino acids. The CDR3 bases are TGTGCCAGCAGCTCGGGACAGACGAACACTGAAGCTTTCTTT. Amino acids: CASSSGQTNTEAFF.

Comments on this clonotype: This may come from a read error, since a much larger clone is one base off. This chain links TRBV7-9 with TRBJ2-7, with a possible D match to TRBD1 (6 bases). The length of the CDR3 is 14 residues. Germline CDR1 and CDR2: SEHNR and FQNEAQ (reference sequence). The CDR3 reads CAGSHTRQAGEQYF. In DNA, the CDR3 is TGTGCCGGCAGCCATACCAGACAGGCGGGCGAGCAGTACTTC.

The CDR3 region has the DNA TGTGCCAGCAGCGAGGGACTAGCGGGACGGGAGACCCAGTACTTC. Translating it yields CASSEGLAGRETQYF. The chain employs TRBV13 and TRBJ2-5; 13 bases agree with TRBD2. Germline CDR1 reads PRHDT; CDR2 reads FYEKMQ (reference sequence). The V gene end was trimmed by 5 bases and the J gene end by 5 bases; junction bases not matched to a gene: 5. The CDR3 contains 15 residues.

The chain employs TRBV19 and TRBJ1-2; tentatively, D is TRBD1 (5 bases). The CDR3 is 12 amino acids. Germline CDR1 is LNHDA and CDR2 is SQIVND (reference sequence). V dropped 5 bases and J dropped 7 bases, with 11 bases sitting between them. The DNA of the CDR3 is TGTGCCAGTAGTCCTCCGGGACCTGGCTACACCTTC. Translation: CASSPPGPGYTF.

This chain connects TRBV20-1 to TRBJ2-5, with D hard to call. The V end was cut by 3 bases, the J end by 5 bases, with 13 bases between. The germline V gene has CDR1 DFQATT and CDR2 SNEGSKA (reference sequence). The CDR3 runs 13 residues. This CDR3 reads CSASAVRAETQYF. In nucleotides, the CDR3 is TGCAGTGCTAGCGCCGTTCGGGCGGAGACCCAGTACTTC.

The V and J genes are TRBV5-1 and TRBJ2-1; 11 positions match TRBD2. CDR3 length: 17 residues. V was pared by 1 base and J by 5 bases, with 8 bases of the junction left unmatched. Germline-derived CDR1 and CDR2 are SGHRS and YFSETQ. This CDR3 is CASSLTSGSLRDNEQFF. The DNA of the CDR3 is TGCGCCAGCAGCTTGACTAGCGGGAGTCTTAGGGACAATGAGCAGTTCTTC.

The CDR3 nucleotides are TGTGCCAGCAGTGTAGGGACTGAAGAGACCCAGTACTTC. Amino acid sequence: CASSVGTEETQYF. The chain couples TRBV6-1 to TRBJ2-5, with D perhaps TRBD2 (6 bases). CDR1 is MNHNS and CDR2 is SASEGT in the germline V gene. V was cut by 4 bases and J by 3 bases, with 9 bases left in between. This CDR3 is 13 amino acids long.

Only a few counts were recorded for this clonotype. The rearrangement uses TRBV12-3 or TRBV12-4 and TRBJ2-1, with TRBD2 identical over 11 bases. The CDR3 has 13 residues. V shed 3 bases and J 10 bases; nucleotides not matched to a gene: 2. This CDR3 reads CASSLGLAEEQFF. The CDR3 DNA sequence: TGTGCCAGCAGTTTGGGACTAGCGGAAGAGCAGTTCTTC.

This clonotype was seen a few times. V usage is TRBV29-1 and J usage is TRBJ2-5, with D possibly matching TRBD2 (5 bases). The CDR3 has 11 residues. V was cut by 7 bases and J by 10 bases, with 16 bases left in between. Germline V gives CDR1 SQVTM, CDR2 ANQGSEA. The DNA of the CDR3 is TGCAGCGGCCGTAAGAGACGGGGCCAGTACTTC. Its protein is CSGRKRRGQYF. The full variable domain, its missing parts supplied by reference TRBV29-1 and TRBJ2-5, is SAVISQKPSRDICQRGTSLTIQCQVDSQVTMMFWYRQQPGQSLTLIATANQGSEATYESGFVIDKFPISRPNLTFSTLTVSNMSPEDSSIYLCSGRKRRGQYFGPGTRLLVL.

This clonotype was counted a few times. The CDR3 region has the DNA TGTGCCAGCAGTTCATCCGGGACGGCTTCAGATACGCAGTATTTT. It encodes CASSSSGTASDTQYF. The V gene is TRBV6-1, the J gene TRBJ2-3, with D perhaps given as TRBD1 or TRBD2 (5 bases each). Germline V gives CDR1 MNHNS, CDR2 SASEGT. V was clipped by 5 bases and J by 4 bases, with 16 bases between them. CDR3 length: 15 residues.

This CDR3 reads CASSEERDRGHVRHF. The DNA for the CDR3 is TGTGCCAGCAGTGAAGAAAGAGACAGGGGGCACGTAAGGCATTTT. The V and J genes are TRBV6-1 and TRBJ1-5; 10 nucleotides agree with TRBD1. J lost 15 bases, V lost 1 base, and 12 bases had no gene match. The CDR3 is 15 amino acids. Germline V gene data show CDR1 as MNHNS and CDR2 as SASEGT.

The table lists this clonotype with a few counts. The chain couples TRBV4-1 to TRBJ2-3; unclear D gene. The length of the CDR3 is 13 residues. Trimming stripped 0 bases from V and 4 bases from J, with 5 bases between. Germline values: CDR1 MGHRA, CDR2 YSYEKL. The CDR3 is CASSQEDPDTQYF. The CDR3 coding sequence is TGCGCCAGCAGCCAAGAGGATCCAGATACGCAGTATTTT.

V gene TRBV18 combines with J gene TRBJ2-7; D possibly uses TRBD1 or TRBD2 (5 bases each). CDR3 length equals 16 residues. V dropped 0 bases and J dropped 6 bases, with 18 bases sitting between them. Germline CDR1 is KGHSH and CDR2 is LQKENI. CDR3 region: CASSPPSKLIGGEQYF. The CDR3 DNA reads as TGTGCCAGCTCACCACCCTCGAAGCTTATTGGGGGCGAGCAGTACTTC.